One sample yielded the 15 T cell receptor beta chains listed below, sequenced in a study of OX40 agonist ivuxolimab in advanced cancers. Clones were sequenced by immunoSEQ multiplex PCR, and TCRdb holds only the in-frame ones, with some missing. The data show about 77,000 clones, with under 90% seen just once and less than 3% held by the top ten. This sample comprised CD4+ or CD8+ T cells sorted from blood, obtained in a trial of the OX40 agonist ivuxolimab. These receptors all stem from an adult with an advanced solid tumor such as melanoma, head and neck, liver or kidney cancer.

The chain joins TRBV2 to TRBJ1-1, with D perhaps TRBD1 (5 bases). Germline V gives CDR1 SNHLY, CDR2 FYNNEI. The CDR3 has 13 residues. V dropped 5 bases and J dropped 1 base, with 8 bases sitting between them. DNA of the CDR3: TGTGCCAGCAGTCTGACAGCGAACACTGAAGCTTTCTTT. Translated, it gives CASSLTANTEAFF. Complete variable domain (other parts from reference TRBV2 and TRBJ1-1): EPEVTQTPSHQVTQMGQEVILRCVPISNHLYFYWYRQILGQKVEFLVSFYNNEISEKSEIFDDQFSVERPDGSNFTLKIRSTKLEDSAMYFCASSLTANTEAFFGQGTRLTVV.

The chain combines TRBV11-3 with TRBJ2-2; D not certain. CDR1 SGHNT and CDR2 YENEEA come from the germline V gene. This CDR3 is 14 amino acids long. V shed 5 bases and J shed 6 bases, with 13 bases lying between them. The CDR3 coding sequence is TGTGCCAGCAGCCTCCGCTCGGGCGCCGGGGAGCTGTTTTTT. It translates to CASSLRSGAGELFF.

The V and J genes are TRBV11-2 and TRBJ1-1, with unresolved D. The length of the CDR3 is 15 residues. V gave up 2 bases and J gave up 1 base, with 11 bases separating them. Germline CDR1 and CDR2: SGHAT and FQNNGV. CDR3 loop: CASSLLEVTNTEAFF. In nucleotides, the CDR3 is TGTGCCAGCAGCTTACTCGAGGTGACGAACACTGAAGCTTTCTTT.

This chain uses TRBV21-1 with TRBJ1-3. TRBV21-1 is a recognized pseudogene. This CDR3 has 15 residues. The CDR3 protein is CASSKGGASGNTIYF. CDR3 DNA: TGTGCCAGCAGCAAAGGGGGGGCGAGTGGAAACACCATATATTTT.

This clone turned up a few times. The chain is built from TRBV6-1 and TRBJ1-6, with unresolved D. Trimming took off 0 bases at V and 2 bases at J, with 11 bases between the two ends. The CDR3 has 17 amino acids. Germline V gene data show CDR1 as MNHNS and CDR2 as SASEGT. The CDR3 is CASSEAHGSAYNSPLHF. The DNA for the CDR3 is TGTGCCAGCAGTGAAGCGCATGGGAGCGCCTATAATTCACCCCTCCACTTT.

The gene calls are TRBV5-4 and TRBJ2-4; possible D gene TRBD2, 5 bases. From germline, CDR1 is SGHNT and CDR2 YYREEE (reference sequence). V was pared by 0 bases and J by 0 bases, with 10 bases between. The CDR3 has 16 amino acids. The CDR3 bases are TGTGCCAGCAGCTTGGAGTCAGCGGTAGCCAAAAACATTCAGTACTTC. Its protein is CASSLESAVAKNIQYF.

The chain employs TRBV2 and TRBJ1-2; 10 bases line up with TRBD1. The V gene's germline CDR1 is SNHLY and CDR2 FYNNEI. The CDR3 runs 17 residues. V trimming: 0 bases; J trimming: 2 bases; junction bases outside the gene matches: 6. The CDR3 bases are TGTGCCAGCAGTGAAGCGGGACAGGGGTTAGGAAACTATGGCTACACCTTC. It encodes CASSEAGQGLGNYGYTF.

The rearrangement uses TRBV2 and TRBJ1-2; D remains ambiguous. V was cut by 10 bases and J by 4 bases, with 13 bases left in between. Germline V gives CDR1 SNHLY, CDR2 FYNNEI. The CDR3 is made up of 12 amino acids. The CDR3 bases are TGTGCCATCGGGGAGCTGGGCTATGGCTACACCTTC. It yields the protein CAIGELGYGYTF.

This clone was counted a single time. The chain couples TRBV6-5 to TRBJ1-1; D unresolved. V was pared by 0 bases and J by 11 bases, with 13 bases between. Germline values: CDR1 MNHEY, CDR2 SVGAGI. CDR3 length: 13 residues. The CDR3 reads CASSYSRATGAFF. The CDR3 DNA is TGTGCCAGCAGTTACTCGAGGGCGACGGGGGCTTTCTTT.

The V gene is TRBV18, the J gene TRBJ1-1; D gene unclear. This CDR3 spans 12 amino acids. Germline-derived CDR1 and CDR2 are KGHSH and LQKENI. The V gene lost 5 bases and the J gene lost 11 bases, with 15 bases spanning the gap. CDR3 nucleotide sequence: TGTGCCAGCTCATCACACGGGTTGGAGGCTTTCTTT. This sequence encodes CASSSHGLEAFF.

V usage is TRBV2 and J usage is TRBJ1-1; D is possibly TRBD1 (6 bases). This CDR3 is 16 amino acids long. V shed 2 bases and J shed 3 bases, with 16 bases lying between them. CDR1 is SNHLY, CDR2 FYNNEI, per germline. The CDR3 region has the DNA TGTGCCAGCAGTGAAAGGGTGTACAGGGTCCACACTGAAGCTTTCTTT. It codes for CASSERVYRVHTEAFF.

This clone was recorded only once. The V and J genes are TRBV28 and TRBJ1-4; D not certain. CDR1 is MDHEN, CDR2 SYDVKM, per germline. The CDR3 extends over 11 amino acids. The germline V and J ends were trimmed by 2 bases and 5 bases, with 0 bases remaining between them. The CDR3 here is CASSLNEKLFF. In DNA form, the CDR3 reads TGTGCCAGCAGTTTAAATGAAAAACTGTTTTTT.

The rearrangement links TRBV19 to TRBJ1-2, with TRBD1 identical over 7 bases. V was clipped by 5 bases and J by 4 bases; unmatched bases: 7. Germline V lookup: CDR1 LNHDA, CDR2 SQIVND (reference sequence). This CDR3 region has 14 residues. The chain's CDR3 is CASSFNRGGYGYTF. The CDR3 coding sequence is TGTGCCAGTAGTTTTAACAGGGGCGGCTATGGCTACACCTTC.

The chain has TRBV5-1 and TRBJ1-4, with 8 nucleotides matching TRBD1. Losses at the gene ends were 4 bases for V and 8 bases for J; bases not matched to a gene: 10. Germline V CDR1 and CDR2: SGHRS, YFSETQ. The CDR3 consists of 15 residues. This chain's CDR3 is CASSGQGQVREKLFF. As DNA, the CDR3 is TGCGCCAGCAGCGGGCAGGGACAGGTCAGGGAAAAACTGTTTTTT. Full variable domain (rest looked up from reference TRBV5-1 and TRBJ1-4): KAGVTQTPRYLIKTRGQQVTLSCSPISGHRSVSWYQQTPGQGLQFLFEYFSETQRNKGNFPGRFSGRQFSNSRSEMNVSTLELGDSALYLCASSGQGQVREKLFFGSGTQLSVL.

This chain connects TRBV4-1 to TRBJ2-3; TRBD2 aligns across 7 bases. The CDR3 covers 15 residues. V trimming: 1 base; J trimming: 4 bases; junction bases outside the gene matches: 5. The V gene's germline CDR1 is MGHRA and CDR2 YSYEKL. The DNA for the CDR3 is TGCGCCAGCAGCCAAGTTCCGACTAGCTCAGATACGCAGTATTTT. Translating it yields CASSQVPTSSDTQYF.